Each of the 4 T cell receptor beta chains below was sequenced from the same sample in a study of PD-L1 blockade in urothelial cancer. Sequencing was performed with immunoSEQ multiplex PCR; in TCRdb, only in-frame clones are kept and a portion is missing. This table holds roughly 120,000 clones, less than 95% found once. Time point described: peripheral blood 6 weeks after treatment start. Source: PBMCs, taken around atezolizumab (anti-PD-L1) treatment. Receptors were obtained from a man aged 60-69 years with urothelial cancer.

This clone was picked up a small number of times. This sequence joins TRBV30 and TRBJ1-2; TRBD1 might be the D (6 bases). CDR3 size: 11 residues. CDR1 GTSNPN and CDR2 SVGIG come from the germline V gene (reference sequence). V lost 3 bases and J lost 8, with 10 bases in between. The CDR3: CAWRDRVGYTF. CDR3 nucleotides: TGTGCCTGGAGGGACAGAGTAGGCTACACCTTC.

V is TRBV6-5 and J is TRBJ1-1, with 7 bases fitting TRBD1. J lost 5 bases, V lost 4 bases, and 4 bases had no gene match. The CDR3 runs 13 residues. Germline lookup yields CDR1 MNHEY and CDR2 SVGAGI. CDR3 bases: TGTGCCAGCAGTTCCAGGGGGAGGACTGAAGCTTTCTTT. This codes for CASSSRGRTEAFF.

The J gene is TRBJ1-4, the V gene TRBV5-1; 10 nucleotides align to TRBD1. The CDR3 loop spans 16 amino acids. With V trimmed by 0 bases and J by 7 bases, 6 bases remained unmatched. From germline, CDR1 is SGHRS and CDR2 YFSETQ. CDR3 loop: CASSLATGTGVEKLFF. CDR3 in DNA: TGCGCCAGCAGCTTGGCTACCGGGACAGGGGTTGAAAAACTGTTTTTT.

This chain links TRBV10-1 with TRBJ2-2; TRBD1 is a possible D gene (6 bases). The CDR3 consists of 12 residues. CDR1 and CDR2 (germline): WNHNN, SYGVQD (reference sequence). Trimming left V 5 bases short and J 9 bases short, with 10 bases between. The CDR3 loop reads CASSPGVRELFF. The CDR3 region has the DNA TGCGCCAGCAGTCCAGGGGTCCGGGAGCTGTTTTTT.